A single sample is the source of the 8 T cell receptor beta chains below, sequenced in a study of T cell responses to AZD1222 COVID-19 vaccine. Generated by immunoSEQ multiplex PCR, the TCRdb table keeps only in-frame clones and is missing some. Here the sample spans 150,000 to 180,000 clones, about 92% being singletons. This specimen was peripheral blood, taken on day 0 of AZD1222 vaccination. The source is an adult in good health.

The chain recombines TRBV18 with TRBJ2-3; 7 positions agree with TRBD1. V trimming: 4 bases; J trimming: 4 bases; junction bases outside the gene matches: 5. CDR3 size: 14 residues. CDR1 and CDR2 (germline): KGHSH, LQKENI. The CDR3 region has the DNA TGTGCCAGCTCACTCCGACAGGGCCCAGATACGCAGTATTTT. It translates to CASSLRQGPDTQYF.

The V call is TRBV11-3, the J call TRBJ2-5, with D unclear. The germline V and J ends were trimmed by 0 bases and 2 bases, with 16 bases remaining between them. Germline CDR1 reads SGHNT; CDR2 reads YENEEA. The CDR3 totals 17 residues. The CDR3, as DNA: TGTGCCAGCAGCTTAGATCCGCAGACCCAGGTGCAAGAGACCCAGTACTTC. Amino acid sequence: CASSLDPQTQVQETQYF.

This clone has only one observation. This chain links TRBV12-5 with TRBJ2-7, with a weak D call TRBD2 (5 bases). The V and J ends lost 5 bases and 5 bases respectively, with 19 bases between them. The CDR3 covers 15 residues. CDR1 and CDR2 from the germline V gene are LGHNT and FRNRAP. CDR3 coding DNA: TGTGCTAGTGGTCCCGGACTTCCCTTTGGGGACGAGCAGTACTTC. Its protein is CASGPGLPFGDEQYF.

The V and J genes are TRBV10-3 and TRBJ2-7; 7 nucleotides line up with TRBD1. This CDR3 is built from 14 residues. V was pared by 2 bases and J by 2 bases, with 3 bases of the junction left unmatched. Germline CDR1 and CDR2: ENHRY and SYGVKD. The CDR3 nucleotides read TGTGCCATCAGTGAGATCGGGACAGCCTACGAGCAGTACTTC. Encoded protein: CAISEIGTAYEQYF.

The chain links TRBV4-2 to TRBJ2-7; no definite D call. The germline V gene encodes CDR1 LGHNA and CDR2 YNFKEQ. The CDR3 is 11 amino acids. The germline V and J ends were trimmed by 3 bases and 4 bases, with 4 bases remaining between them. The CDR3 reads CASSHGYEQYF. The CDR3 region has the DNA TGTGCCAGCAGCCATGGGTACGAGCAGTACTTC.

This rearrangement joins TRBV18 to TRBJ1-1; TRBD1 might be the D (5 bases). The CDR3 runs 14 residues. Germline V CDR1 and CDR2: KGHSH, LQKENI. V was pared by 2 bases and J by 3 bases, with 10 bases between. Here the CDR3 DNA reads TGTGCCAGCTCACCATCGGTCAGGGACACTGAAGCTTTCTTT. Protein: CASSPSVRDTEAFF.

This clone was seen once. The chain couples TRBV9 to TRBJ2-3; 11 positions match TRBD2. This CDR3 spans 18 amino acids. V gave up 4 bases and J gave up 0 bases; unmatched junction bases: 10. Germline CDR1 is SGDLS and CDR2 is YYNGEE. The CDR3 bases are TGTGCCAGCAGCCCTAGGGGAACTAGCGGGGGAAGCACAGATACGCAGTATTTT. Translation gives CASSPRGTSGGSTDTQYF.

This clone has only one observation. The chain is built from TRBV5-8 and TRBJ1-3; 7 bases fit TRBD1. Germline CDR1 and CDR2: SGHTS and YDEGEE. The CDR3 has 15 residues. Trimming at V came to 6 bases and at J to 3 bases, leaving 9 bases not matched to a gene. The DNA of the CDR3 is TGTGCCAGCACCTCGGGCAGGGGGATTGGAAACACCATATATTTT. Protein sequence: CASTSGRGIGNTIYF.